This T cell receptor beta chain was sequenced in a study of T cells in Graves' hyperthyroidism and ophthalmopathy (dated by TCRdb to the late 2010s). Broadly, across the study: Peripheral blood samples were taken at initial diagnosis, before any treatment was given. An independent validation cohort of under 20 hyperthyroidism patients and 17 patients who later progressed to ophthalmopathy tested prospective prediction of ophthalmopathy. In several Graves' hyperthyroidism patients, the study also compared T-cell repertoires from thyroid tissue with T-cell repertoires from blood. Following sampling, methimazole starting at 30 mg daily was given to hyperthyroidism patients, and high-dose intravenous methylprednisolone was given to ophthalmopathy patients. To identify distinguishing TCR V-J signatures, a discovery cohort of about 100 patients was used, comprising some 45 with Graves' ophthalmopathy and around 57 with stable Graves' hyperthyroidism. The roughly 100 discovery patients were randomly divided into training and test sets at a 7:3 ratio. According to the paper, TCR Vbeta CDR3 sequencing was carried out on 135 peripheral blood samples, which came from fewer than 50 ophthalmopathy, approximately 72 hyperthyroidism and roughly 17 progressor patients.

TCR beta CDR3 regions were amplified from RNA transcripts. The TCR CDR3 was subjected to a first round of RT-PCR using the HTBI primer set and the Qiagen OneStep RT-PCR kit. Libraries were constructed in a second round of multiplex PCR, after which size selection and purification were performed. The libraries were sequenced on an Illumina HiSeq2000 using paired-end 100 bp reads. In the authors' own workflow: Raw data were processed with SOAPnuke, discarding reads with adapters, uncalled bases, mean Phred below 15, or no exact constant-primer or identifier match. COPE v1.2.5 was used to merge high-quality paired reads, and clonotypes were defined as unique nucleotide sequences. MiTCR v1.1 was used to align clonotypes to the IMGT TRBV, TRBD and TRBJ reference segments. The analysis was restricted to V-J combinations with a frequency above 0.0001, which together covered 98% to 99.2% of the repertoires. A TCS score was defined as the ratio of F50 (clonal expansion) to E x V (chaos), with BLOSUM62-based TCRdist applied between CDR3 peptides within each V-J. Welch's t-statistics and random forest reduced around 550 V-J features to roughly 13, which were used in a naive Bayes classifier (R e1071). TCRdb reran the public reads through fastp at Q25 and MiXCR, keeping productive beta chains. Rows merge per CDR3 protein into single entries with the most common DNA and genes. The authors' filters were not applied to this entry. Counted in this sample were hundreds of thousands of distinct CDR3 sequences; about 20% of them appeared once. The ten largest clones capture roughly 50% of the sample.

In the ophthalmopathy patients, disease was moderately to severely active, with a Clinical Activity Score of 3 or more, a NOSPECS grade of 4 or more, and a duration of less than 3 months. The study excluded patients with uncontrolled infections, other autoimmune diseases, pregnancy or lactation. Diagnoses were established on the basis of clinical symptoms, serum thyroxine and TRAb, thyroid ultrasound, and orbital computed tomography. PBMCs were separated from 10 ml of fresh peripheral blood using Ficoll-Paque density gradient centrifugation. Total RNA was extracted using Trizol reagent, and RNA quality was assessed on an Agilent 2100 Bioanalyzer. Summary of the overall study and its limitations: No statistical method was used to fix the sample size in advance, and group allocation was not hidden from the investigators. Most expanded thyroid clonotypes (frequency above 0.001) were also detected in blood, suggesting blood repertoires may reflect thyroid immune responses. In validation, progression to ophthalmopathy was predicted by the model with more than 65% sensitivity and 72.22% specificity, a median of roughly six months before onset. In cross-validation, a model built on a 13 V-J signature told ophthalmopathy apart from stable hyperthyroidism with 85% to 90% sensitivity and about 81% specificity, and in testing the same model reached 80%/75%.

Taken from cysteine to phenylalanine, the CDR3 has 16 residues. Just CDR3 DNA is preserved here, 48 bases in frame from base 1. V and J are trimmed by 5 bases and 12 bases, and the gene matches miss 16 bases of the junction. CDR1 and CDR2, looked up from the germline V gene, are SGHVS and FNYEAQ. This clonotype has more than one count but fewer than ten. Its antigen remains undetermined. Base-call qualities are not available, and no considerably larger clone is one nucleotide away. The sample consisted of blood. This receptor was identified in a man aged 35-49 years with Graves' ophthalmopathy. Here the chain combines TRBV7-6 and TRBJ2-1; TRBD1 aligns with 10 central bases. The CDR3 has the sequence CASSALPGTGEGGQFF. The base sequence is TGTGCCAGCAGCGCCTTACCCGGGACAGGGGAAGGAGGGCAGTTCTTC.